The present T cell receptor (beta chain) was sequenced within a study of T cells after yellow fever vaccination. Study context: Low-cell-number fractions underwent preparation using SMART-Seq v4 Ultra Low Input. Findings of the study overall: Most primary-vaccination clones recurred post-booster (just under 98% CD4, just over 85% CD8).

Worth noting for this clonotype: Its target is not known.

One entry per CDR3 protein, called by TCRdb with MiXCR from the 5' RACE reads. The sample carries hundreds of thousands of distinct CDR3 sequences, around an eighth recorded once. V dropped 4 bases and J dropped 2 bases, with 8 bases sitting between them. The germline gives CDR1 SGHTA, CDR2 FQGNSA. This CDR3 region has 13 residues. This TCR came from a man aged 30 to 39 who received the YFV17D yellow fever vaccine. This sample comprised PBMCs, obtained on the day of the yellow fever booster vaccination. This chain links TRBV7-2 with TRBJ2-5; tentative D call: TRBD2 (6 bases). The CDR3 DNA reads TGTGCCAGCAGCTGGAGGGGACAAGAGACCCAGTACTTC. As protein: CASSWRGQETQYF.